This T cell receptor (beta chain) was sequenced during a study of OX40 agonist ivuxolimab in advanced cancers. Describing the broader study: Ivuxolimab was an agonistic, fully human IgG2 monoclonal antibody directed against OX40 (CD134), a costimulatory receptor. Intravenous ivuxolimab was administered to patients every 2 weeks at six dose levels: 0.01, 0.1, 0.3, 1.5, 3 and 10 mg/kg. Among the roughly 52 dose-escalation patients, around 20 had hepatocellular carcinoma, 15 or so melanoma, 9 renal cell carcinoma and 9 head and neck cancer. The dose-escalation cohort was 82.7% male with a mean age of 60 years, ranging from about 23 to 85. Patients were allowed to have had prior anti-PD-1, anti-PD-L1 or anti-CTLA-4 therapy, and around two fifths of the dose-escalation patients had been treated with checkpoint inhibitors. Partial responses occurred in three dose-escalation patients: two with cutaneous melanoma and one with hepatocellular carcinoma. The purpose of peripheral TCRbeta sequencing was to test whether ivuxolimab changed TCR sequence diversity and led to clonal T-cell expansion. The monotherapy dose-escalation portion (N ≈ 57 patients) of the phase I ivuxolimab trial is reported in the paper. The study at large found these results: In the 0.1-3.0 mg/kg groups, partial responders were among the patients with the lowest normalized peripheral clonal expansion, particularly in CD8+ T cells. Low levels of normalized T-cell clonal expansion were also seen in some patients who did not respond. After ivuxolimab, expanded clones were on average more numerous among CD8+ T cells than among CD4+ T cells. Which antigens the clonally expanded peripheral T cells were specific for was not determined. Clonal expansion of both CD4+ and CD8+ blood T cells was observed from baseline to week 6 at doses 0.1 to 3.0 mg/kg.

Genomic DNA was extracted from sorted cells for sequencing of the TCRbeta CDR3 region. The immunoSEQ Assay was used for sequencing of TCRbeta CDR3 regions. TCRdb retrieved this table from immuneACCESS and kept in-frame rearrangements only. Not all clones are present; in checked studies, unresolved V genes account for under half, and no reason is known for the remainder. The sample has fewer than 30,000 clones on record, 73% of them singletons. Under 20% of the sample is held by the ten biggest clonotypes. From cysteine to phenylalanine, the CDR3 is 14 amino acids long. Of the read, only the CDR3 DNA is kept; its 42 bases are in frame from base 1. Reading the germline V gene (reference sequence) gives CDR1 SSHAT and CDR2 FNYEAQ. The trial excluded patients who had a history of autoimmune disease or were on systemic immunosuppression. In every dose cohort, peripheral blood was drawn for TCR sequencing at baseline, cycle 4 day 1, and cycle 7 day 1. The samples were taken from a phase I, first-in-human, multicenter, open-label dose-escalation trial of ivuxolimab. Adults with locally advanced or metastatic melanoma, renal cell, hepatocellular, or head and neck squamous cell carcinoma were enrolled in the trial. Before TCR sequencing, CD4+ T cells and CD8+ T cells from peripheral blood were sorted into separate populations.

Concerning this clone: The specificity of this receptor is unknown. Germline and junction disagree at one end, which may indicate a read error.

The receptor comes from an adult with an advanced solid tumor such as melanoma, head and neck, liver or kidney cancer. Sequencing was performed on CD4+ or CD8+ T cells sorted from blood, taken in a trial of the OX40 agonist ivuxolimab. The sequence is built from TRBV7-7 and TRBJ2-3; the best D guess is TRBD1, with 5 bases matching. This receptor carries the CDR3 CASSPDLGAGTQYF. The nucleotide sequence is TGTGCTAGCAGCCCCGATCTAGGGGCAGGTACGCAGTATTTT.